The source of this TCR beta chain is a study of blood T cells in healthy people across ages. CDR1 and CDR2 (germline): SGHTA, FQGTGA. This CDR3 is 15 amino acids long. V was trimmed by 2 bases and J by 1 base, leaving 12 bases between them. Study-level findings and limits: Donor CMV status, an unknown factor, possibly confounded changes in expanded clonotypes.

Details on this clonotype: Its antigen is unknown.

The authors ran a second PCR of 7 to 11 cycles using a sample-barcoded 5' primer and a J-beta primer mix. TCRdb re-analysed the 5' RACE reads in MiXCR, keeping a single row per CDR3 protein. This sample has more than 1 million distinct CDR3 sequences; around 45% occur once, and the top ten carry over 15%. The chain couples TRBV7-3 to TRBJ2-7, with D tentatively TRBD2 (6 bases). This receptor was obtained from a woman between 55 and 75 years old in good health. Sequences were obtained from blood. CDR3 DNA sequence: TGTGCCAGCAGCTTAGGTCCTAGCGAATCCTACGAGCAGTACTTC. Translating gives CASSLGPSESYEQYF.